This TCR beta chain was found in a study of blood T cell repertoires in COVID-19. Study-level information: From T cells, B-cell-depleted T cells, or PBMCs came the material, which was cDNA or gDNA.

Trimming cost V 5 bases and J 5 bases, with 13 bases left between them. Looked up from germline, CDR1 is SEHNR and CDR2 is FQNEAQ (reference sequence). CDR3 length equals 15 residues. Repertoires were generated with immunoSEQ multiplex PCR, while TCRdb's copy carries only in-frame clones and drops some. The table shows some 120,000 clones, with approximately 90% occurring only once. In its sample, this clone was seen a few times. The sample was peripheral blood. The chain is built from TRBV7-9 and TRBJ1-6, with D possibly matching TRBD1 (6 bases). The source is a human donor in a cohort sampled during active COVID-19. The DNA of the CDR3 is TGTGCCAGCAGCCCCCTTAGACAGGATAATTCACCCCTCCACTTT. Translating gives CASSPLRQDNSPLHF.